This T cell receptor beta chain was sequenced in a study of human T cells and chemical hapten exposure. Study-wide context: Sensitization applied 2% DPC to approximately 2 cm by approximately 2 cm of upper inner arm skin.

The CDR3 is 16 residues long. V lost 1 base, J lost 0 bases, and 12 bases lay in between. Germline V gene data show CDR1 as SGHTA and CDR2 as FQGNSA. TCRdb reanalysed the RACE reads using MiXCR and keeps one entry per CDR3 protein. The sample lists some 360,000 distinct CDR3 sequences, 4% to 6% occurring once. This clonotype was recorded many times. As for time point: pre-sensitization, week 0. Treatment of the sample: therapeutic diphenylcyclopropenone sensitization with weekly scalp DPC. At every patch-test visit, blood was drawn before the patch test was applied. RNA extraction used unfractionated whole blood as the source of total RNA.

This specimen was whole blood, taken in connection with sensitization to the hapten diphenylcyclopropenone (DPC). This receptor was obtained from a woman between 50 and 59 years old with alopecia areata. Some clones in this sample may be carry-over from other donors' samples. The genes are TRBV7-2 and TRBJ1-1, with no clear D. The CDR3 DNA reads TGTGCCAGCAGCTTAGACAACCGCCTGATGAACACTGAAGCTTTCTTT. Residues: CASSLDNRLMNTEAFF.